The rows below give T cell receptor beta chains drawn from one sample of a study of blood T cells in healthy people across ages. TCRdb called the 5' RACE reads again in MiXCR, with one record for every CDR3 protein. Of around 1,500,000 distinct CDR3 sequences listed, 28% are singletons. Input material: blood. The receptors stem from a woman in her twenties or thirties in good health. Both conserved end residues are part of each CDR3. A D gene is named only where the DNA matches it firmly. Rows give clone size only sometimes, using once, few, many, or a class for an expanded clone.

D gene: -; J gene: TRBJ2-5; V gene: TRBV5-6; clone size: -; CDR3 DNA: TGTGCCAGCGTACCGCACCAAGAGACCCAGTACTTC; CDR3 protein: CASVPHQETQYF
D gene: -; J gene: TRBJ1-3; V gene: TRBV20-1; clone size: -; CDR3 DNA: TGCAGTGCTCCCCTCGGGGGGTACGGAAACACCATATATTTT; CDR3 protein: CSAPLGGYGNTIYF
D gene: -; J gene: TRBJ2-1; V gene: TRBV2; clone size: -; CDR3 DNA: TGTGCCAGCATGGAAGATAAATCCTACAATGAGCAGTTCTTC; CDR3 protein: CASMEDKSYNEQFF
D gene: -; J gene: TRBJ2-1; V gene: TRBV6-5; clone size: -; CDR3 DNA: TGTGCCAGCACATCACGGGAGGAGCAGTTCTTC; CDR3 protein: CASTSREEQFF
D gene: -; J gene: TRBJ2-7; V gene: TRBV20-1; clone size: many; CDR3 DNA: TGCAGTGCCCACGGAGACTACGAACAGTACTTC; CDR3 protein: CSAHGDYEQYF
D gene: -; J gene: TRBJ2-3; V gene: TRBV12-3/TRBV12-4; clone size: once; CDR3 DNA: TGTGCCAGCAGACTCCAGGGGGGGGCCTCCGGGCCGCAGTATTTT; CDR3 protein: CASRLQGGASGPQYF
D gene: -; J gene: TRBJ1-4; V gene: TRBV5-1; clone size: -; CDR3 DNA: TGCGCCAGCAGCTTGGGGGGACCTGATGAAAAACTGTTTTTT; CDR3 protein: CASSLGGPDEKLFF
D gene: -; J gene: TRBJ2-5; V gene: TRBV11-2; clone size: -; CDR3 DNA: TGTGCCAGCAGCTTAGATCCCCCACCCTATGAGCAGTACTTC; CDR3 protein: CASSLDPPPYEQYF
D gene: -; J gene: TRBJ2-1; V gene: TRBV10-1; clone size: many; CDR3 DNA: TGCGCCAGCAGCGATGGGACGGATCCTAGCCACAATGAGCAGTTCTTC; CDR3 protein: CASSDGTDPSHNEQFF
D gene: TRBD1; J gene: TRBJ2-7; V gene: TRBV9; clone size: -; CDR3 DNA: TGTGCCAGCAGCGATACACCAGGGGGCGAGCAGTACTTC; CDR3 protein: CASSDTPGGEQYF
D gene: TRBD1; J gene: TRBJ1-2; V gene: TRBV20-1; clone size: -; CDR3 DNA: TGCAGCGTTGAAGCTAGGGACAGGGATGGCTACACCTTC; CDR3 protein: CSVEARDRDGYTF
D gene: -; J gene: TRBJ1-4; V gene: TRBV7-9; clone size: few; CDR3 DNA: TGTGCCAGCAGCTTAGAGACATTGTCTAATGAAAAACTGTTTTTT; CDR3 protein: CASSLETLSNEKLFF
D gene: -; J gene: TRBJ1-5; V gene: TRBV7-6; clone size: -; CDR3 DNA: TGTGCCAGCAGCCCCGGGCGAAGGGGCAATCAGCCCCAGCATTTT; CDR3 protein: CASSPGRRGNQPQHF
D gene: -; J gene: TRBJ1-2; V gene: TRBV5-5; clone size: few; CDR3 DNA: TGTGCCAGCAGCTCCCCCGGGAAGGATGGCTACACCTTC; CDR3 protein: CASSSPGKDGYTF
D gene: TRBD1; J gene: TRBJ2-2; V gene: TRBV4-1; clone size: few; CDR3 DNA: TGCGCCAGCAGCCAAACCTGGACAGGTGCGAACACCGGGGAGCTGTTTTTT; CDR3 protein: CASSQTWTGANTGELFF
D gene: -; J gene: TRBJ2-7; V gene: TRBV9; clone size: -; CDR3 DNA: TGTGCCAGCAGCGGGGCGGATTCCTACGAGCAGTACTTC; CDR3 protein: CASSGADSYEQYF
D gene: -; J gene: TRBJ1-5; V gene: TRBV5-6; clone size: few; CDR3 DNA: TGTGCCAGCAGCTTGGGGCCAGCGAGCCTTAATCAGCCCCAGCATTTT; CDR3 protein: CASSLGPASLNQPQHF
D gene: TRBD2; J gene: TRBJ2-1; V gene: TRBV28; clone size: -; CDR3 DNA: TGTGCCAGCGGGGCGCGCGGCGGGGGGTACAATGAGCAGTTCTTC; CDR3 protein: CASGARGGGYNEQFF
D gene: -; J gene: TRBJ1-3; V gene: TRBV4-1; clone size: -; CDR3 DNA: TGCGCCAGCAGCCGATTAGGATGGAAAGCTGACACCATATATTTT; CDR3 protein: CASSRLGWKADTIYF
D gene: TRBD1; J gene: TRBJ2-2; V gene: TRBV12-3/TRBV12-4; clone size: -; CDR3 DNA: TGTGCTAGCAGTTCCCCAGGGGGCGCGTACACCGGGGAGCTGTTTTTT; CDR3 protein: CASSSPGGAYTGELFF
D gene: TRBD1; J gene: TRBJ1-6; V gene: TRBV6-1; clone size: few; CDR3 DNA: TGTGCCAGCAGTGGTCCCTCCGGGACAGGTTATAATTCACCCCTCCACTTT; CDR3 protein: CASSGPSGTGYNSPLHF
D gene: -; J gene: TRBJ2-7; V gene: TRBV7-9; clone size: few; CDR3 DNA: TGTGCCAGCAGCACGCACAGGAGACCCTACGAGCAGTACTTC; CDR3 protein: CASSTHRRPYEQYF
D gene: TRBD1; J gene: TRBJ1-5; V gene: TRBV27; clone size: few; CDR3 DNA: TGTGCCAGCAGTTTAACCCGGACAGGGAACCAGCCCCAGCATTTT; CDR3 protein: CASSLTRTGNQPQHF
D gene: -; J gene: TRBJ2-7; V gene: TRBV20-1; clone size: -; CDR3 DNA: TGCAGTGCTAGCGGACGAGGGTACACAGGGACCTACGAGCAGTACTTC; CDR3 protein: CSASGRGYTGTYEQYF
D gene: -; J gene: TRBJ2-1; V gene: TRBV6-1; clone size: few; CDR3 DNA: TGTGCCAGCAGTGAAGGCGATAGCGGCTACAATGAGCAGTTCTTC; CDR3 protein: CASSEGDSGYNEQFF
D gene: TRBD1; J gene: TRBJ2-1; V gene: TRBV5-1; clone size: -; CDR3 DNA: TGCGCCAGCAGCTTGGCATCGGGACAGCCCTACAATGAGCAGTTCTTC; CDR3 protein: CASSLASGQPYNEQFF
D gene: -; J gene: TRBJ2-7; V gene: TRBV11-2; clone size: -; CDR3 DNA: TGTGCCAGCAGCCGTCTTACGGGGATCTACGAGCAGTACTTC; CDR3 protein: CASSRLTGIYEQYF
D gene: -; J gene: TRBJ2-7; V gene: TRBV28; clone size: many; CDR3 DNA: TGTGCCAGCAGTTTTCATCCCTACGAGCAGTACTTC; CDR3 protein: CASSFHPYEQYF
D gene: -; J gene: TRBJ2-5; V gene: TRBV18; clone size: -; CDR3 DNA: TGTGCCAGCTCACCACTTCGGACAAGCTTAGAGACCCAGTACTTC; CDR3 protein: CASSPLRTSLETQYF
D gene: -; J gene: TRBJ2-1; V gene: TRBV7-9; clone size: few; CDR3 DNA: TGTGCCAGCAGCTTGTCTATGGTCAATGAGCAGTTCTTC; CDR3 protein: CASSLSMVNEQFF
D gene: -; J gene: TRBJ1-1; V gene: TRBV12-3/TRBV12-4; clone size: few; CDR3 DNA: TGTGCCAGCAGTCCATCAGGGATGAGTGCTGAAGCTTTCTTT; CDR3 protein: CASSPSGMSAEAFF
D gene: -; J gene: TRBJ2-7; V gene: TRBV5-1; clone size: -; CDR3 DNA: TGCGCCAGCAGCTTGGAGGCCTACAGCGAGCAGTACTTC; CDR3 protein: CASSLEAYSEQYF
D gene: -; J gene: TRBJ2-3; V gene: TRBV5-6; clone size: -; CDR3 DNA: TGTGCCAGCAGCCGATCTTTATTTTCAGATGCGCAGTATTTT; CDR3 protein: CASSRSLFSDAQYF
D gene: -; J gene: TRBJ1-2; V gene: TRBV12-3/TRBV12-4; clone size: many; CDR3 DNA: TGTGCCAGCAGCTTAACAGGGTTCTATGGCTACACCTTC; CDR3 protein: CASSLTGFYGYTF
D gene: TRBD2; J gene: TRBJ2-1; V gene: TRBV6-1; clone size: -; CDR3 DNA: TGTGCCAGCGGAGATACCGGGACTAGCGGTTACAATGAGCAGTTCTTC; CDR3 protein: CASGDTGTSGYNEQFF
D gene: -; J gene: TRBJ2-3; V gene: TRBV20-1; clone size: -; CDR3 DNA: TGCAGTGCTCTGAGATTAGCGGTGAGCACAGATACGCAGTATTTT; CDR3 protein: CSALRLAVSTDTQYF
D gene: -; J gene: TRBJ1-2; V gene: TRBV2; clone size: few; CDR3 DNA: TGTGCCAGCGAACCGGCCTATGGCTACACCTTC; CDR3 protein: CASEPAYGYTF
D gene: -; J gene: TRBJ2-1; V gene: TRBV5-1; clone size: many; CDR3 DNA: TGCGCCAGCAGGCCTACCTTACCCGGGACTCACTACAATGAGCAGTTCTTC; CDR3 protein: CASRPTLPGTHYNEQFF
D gene: -; J gene: TRBJ2-5; V gene: TRBV20-1; clone size: few; CDR3 DNA: TGCAGTGCTAGCCCCCCGGAGGGGGGAGAGACCCAGTACTTC; CDR3 protein: CSASPPEGGETQYF
D gene: -; J gene: TRBJ2-3; V gene: TRBV7-9; clone size: -; CDR3 DNA: TGTGCCAGCAGCTTAATCTATGGGGCGGCAGACAGAAGCACAGATACGCAGTATTTT; CDR3 protein: CASSLIYGAADRSTDTQYF
D gene: TRBD1; J gene: TRBJ2-1; V gene: TRBV6-5; clone size: few; CDR3 DNA: TGTGCCAGCAGACCCGGGACAGGGTTGGGCAATGAGCAGTTCTTC; CDR3 protein: CASRPGTGLGNEQFF
D gene: -; J gene: TRBJ2-3; V gene: TRBV24-1; clone size: many; CDR3 DNA: TGTGCCACCAGTGATAATACAGGTCCCACAGATACGCAGTATTTT; CDR3 protein: CATSDNTGPTDTQYF
D gene: -; J gene: TRBJ2-7; V gene: TRBV12-3/TRBV12-4; clone size: few; CDR3 DNA: TGTGCCAGCAGTTTAACATCAGGGAATAACGAGCAGTACTTC; CDR3 protein: CASSLTSGNNEQYF
D gene: TRBD1; J gene: TRBJ2-2; V gene: TRBV5-5; clone size: -; CDR3 DNA: TGTGCCAGCAGCGGGACAGTCAACACCGGGGAGCTGTTTTTT; CDR3 protein: CASSGTVNTGELFF
D gene: -; J gene: TRBJ2-5; V gene: TRBV14; clone size: -; CDR3 DNA: TGTGCCAGCAGCCAAAGACGGGGGGCCCGGATGGAGACCCAGTACTTC; CDR3 protein: CASSQRRGARMETQYF
D gene: -; J gene: TRBJ1-5; V gene: TRBV7-9; clone size: few; CDR3 DNA: TGTGCCAGCAGCTTCGGCTTCACCGAAAAGTCGGATCAGCCCCAGCATTTT; CDR3 protein: CASSFGFTEKSDQPQHF
D gene: TRBD1; J gene: TRBJ2-7; V gene: TRBV7-2; clone size: few; CDR3 DNA: TGTGCCAGCAGCTTAAGATCGGGACAGGGGGCCCACTACGGGCAGTACTTC; CDR3 protein: CASSLRSGQGAHYGQYF
D gene: TRBD2; J gene: TRBJ2-1; V gene: TRBV15; clone size: few; CDR3 DNA: TGTGCCACCAGCAGACAAGCGGGGGGGCCTCAGAATGAGCAGTTCTTC; CDR3 protein: CATSRQAGGPQNEQFF
D gene: TRBD2; J gene: TRBJ2-3; V gene: TRBV11-2; clone size: -; CDR3 DNA: TGTGCCAGCAGCTCCCGGGAGGGGTTGGATACGCAGTATTTT; CDR3 protein: CASSSREGLDTQYF
D gene: -; J gene: TRBJ2-1; V gene: TRBV5-5; clone size: few; CDR3 DNA: TGTGCCAGCAGTGAAATGGGGAGTGAGCAGTTCTTC; CDR3 protein: CASSEMGSEQFF
D gene: TRBD2; J gene: TRBJ2-1; V gene: TRBV20-1; clone size: few; CDR3 DNA: TGCAGTGCTAGAGCCCAATTAGCGGGTCCAACGGGCTACAATGAGCAGTTCTTC; CDR3 protein: CSARAQLAGPTGYNEQFF
D gene: -; J gene: TRBJ1-5; V gene: TRBV12-3/TRBV12-4; clone size: few; CDR3 DNA: TGTGCCAGCAGGCCGCGGGGGGCGGGCAATCAGCCCCAGCATTTT; CDR3 protein: CASRPRGAGNQPQHF
D gene: TRBD2; J gene: TRBJ2-1; V gene: TRBV5-1; clone size: -; CDR3 DNA: TGCGCCAGCGGCAGGGCGGGAGGGCCGGTCAATGAGCAGTTCTTC; CDR3 protein: CASGRAGGPVNEQFF